Listed here are 19 T cell receptor beta chains from one sample, sequenced in a study of shared clonotypes between healthy human individuals. TCRdb keeps only in-frame clones here, not all; method: immunoSEQ multiplex PCR. The data show about 590,000 clones, over 95% seen once. The naive CD8 subset, CD45RO-negative cells positively selected for CCR7, excluded terminally differentiated effector memory CD45RA+ cells. The material sequenced was naive CD8+ T cells sorted from blood. These receptors all come from a woman in her twenties or thirties in good health.

J is TRBJ1-1 and V is TRBV2, with TRBD1 identical over 9 bases. V shed 6 bases, J shed 4 bases, and the junction held 6 bases outside the gene matches. Germline-derived CDR1 and CDR2 are SNHLY and FYNNEI. CDR3 length: 14 residues. The CDR3 sequence is CASRGTGSVTEAFF. In DNA form, the CDR3 reads TGTGCCAGCAGGGGGACAGGGTCGGTCACTGAAGCTTTCTTT.

The chain is built from TRBV27 and TRBJ1-1, with D possibly matching TRBD1 (5 bases). The CDR3 sequence is 16 residues long. Germline V gene sequence: CDR1 MNHEY, CDR2 SMNVEV (reference sequence). Trimming took 5 bases from V and 1 from J, leaving 17 bases between them. The CDR3 coding sequence is TGTGCCAGCAGTATACCCGGGGGAGAGACGAACACTGAAGCTTTCTTT. Protein sequence: CASSIPGGETNTEAFF.

The chain uses TRBV4-1 and TRBJ2-3, with D tentatively TRBD1 (5 bases). Germline V gene sequence: CDR1 MGHRA, CDR2 YSYEKL. Trimming cost V 2 bases and J 3 bases, with 12 bases left between them. This CDR3 spans 15 amino acids. The CDR3 DNA reads TGCGCCAGCAGCCAATCCCTGGCAGGGACAGATACGCAGTATTTT. Protein sequence: CASSQSLAGTDTQYF.

This chain joins TRBV6-6 and TRBJ2-1; TRBD2 might be the D (5 bases). The V gene's germline CDR1 is MNHNY and CDR2 SVGAGI (reference sequence). CDR3 size: 14 residues. The germline V and J ends were trimmed by 2 bases and 4 bases, with 9 bases remaining between them. In nucleotides, the CDR3 is TGTGCCAGCAGTTACGAGGGCCGGTACAATGAGCAGTTCTTC. Translated, it gives CASSYEGRYNEQFF.

This chain links TRBV19 with TRBJ2-7; 13 nucleotides agree with TRBD2. CDR3 length: 15 residues. The ends lost 5 bases at V and 2 bases at J; junction bases unmatched: 3. CDR1 LNHDA and CDR2 SQIVND come from the germline V gene (reference sequence). The CDR3, as DNA: TGTGCCAGTAGTCCCGGGACTAGCGGGACCTACGAGCAGTACTTC. Translated, it gives CASSPGTSGTYEQYF.

V and J are TRBV19 and TRBJ2-2, with 8 bases matching TRBD2. The CDR3 consists of 14 residues. Unmatched junction bases numbered 5, after V lost 10 bases and J lost 1 base. Germline V gives CDR1 LNHDA, CDR2 SQIVND (reference sequence). CDR3 loop: CATSGLGNTGELFF. The CDR3 nucleotides are TGTGCCACCTCGGGACTAGGGAACACCGGGGAGCTGTTTTTT. The full variable domain, its missing parts supplied by reference TRBV19 and TRBJ2-2, is DGGITQSPKYLFRKEGQNVTLSCEQNLNHDAMYWYRQDPGQGLRLIYYSQIVNDFQKGDIAEGYSVSREKKESFPLTVTSAQKNPTAFYLCATSGLGNTGELFFGEGSRLTVL.

This clone was observed once. This chain links TRBV9 with TRBJ2-7; D may be TRBD1 (6 bases). The germline CDR1 and CDR2 sequences are SGDLS and YYNGEE. The CDR3 extends over 14 amino acids. Trimming stripped 4 bases from V and 1 base from J, with 12 bases between. The CDR3 protein is CASSPNRVSYEQYF. CDR3 coding DNA: TGTGCCAGCAGCCCGAACAGGGTTTCCTACGAGCAGTACTTC.

The gene calls are TRBV28 and TRBJ1-2; TRBD1 aligns across 10 bases. The CDR3 totals 17 residues. Germline CDR1 MDHEN, CDR2 SYDVKM. V dropped 4 bases and J dropped 6; count of bases not matched to a gene: 14. As DNA, the CDR3 is TGTGCCAGCAGTTGGGCGACGACGGGGGGGACAGGGGATGGCTACACCTTC. Amino acids: CASSWATTGGTGDGYTF.

The gene calls are TRBV10-3 and TRBJ2-3; TRBD2 agrees at 11 bases. The germline V gene has CDR1 ENHRY and CDR2 SYGVKD. Trimming took 0 bases from V and 0 from J; bases not matched to a gene: 5. The CDR3 contains 18 residues. Here the CDR3 DNA reads TGTGCCATCAGTGAGTCGGGACTAGCGGATTCTAGCACAGATACGCAGTATTTT. It is translated as CAISESGLADSSTDTQYF.

V is TRBV21-1 and J is TRBJ2-3; the D call TRBD1 from the table was never checked on the DNA. TRBV21-1 constitutes a pseudogene. The CDR3 is 17 amino acids. DNA of the CDR3: TGTGCCAGCAGCAAACAACGGACAGGGTCTGGCACAGATACGCAGTATTTT. Amino acids: CASSKQRTGSGTDTQYF.

This clone occurred once. This rearrangement joins TRBV29-1 to TRBJ1-2, with D perhaps TRBD1 (5 bases). The germline V gene has CDR1 SQVTM and CDR2 ANQGSEA. Deletions cut 7 bases from V and 8 bases from J, with 14 bases between. The CDR3 spans 11 residues. The CDR3 bases are TGCAGCGGAATAGGGGATCTCGGCTACACCTTC. The encoded protein is CSGIGDLGYTF.

The genes are TRBV7-2 and TRBJ2-3; TRBD2 aligns across 7 bases. The germline gives CDR1 SGHTA, CDR2 FQGNSA. The CDR3 contains 17 residues. V lost 3 bases and J lost 1; bases outside the gene matches: 10. In DNA form, the CDR3 reads TGTGCCAGCAGCTTCCCCGTAGACAGCGGGGGCACAGATACGCAGTATTTT. Translation gives CASSFPVDSGGTDTQYF.

On this clone itself: Other DNA sequences in this sample translate to the same CDR3. V gene TRBV11-2 combines with J gene TRBJ2-7; no clear D gene. V lost 1 base to trimming and J lost 5 bases, with 3 bases between them. The length of the CDR3 is 11 residues. The germline gives CDR1 SGHAT, CDR2 FQNNGV. In nucleotides, the CDR3 is TGTGCCAGCAGCTTAGGGGACGAGCAGTACTTC. It yields the protein CASSLGDEQYF.

The J gene is TRBJ2-7, the V gene TRBV6-6; D call uncertain. CDR3 size: 13 residues. V shed 2 bases and J shed 3 bases, with 8 bases lying between them. Germline CDR1 reads MNHNY; CDR2 reads SVGAGI (reference sequence). Here the CDR3 DNA reads TGTGCCAGCAGTTACGCGCCAGGCTACGAGCAGTACTTC. Its protein is CASSYAPGYEQYF.

Comments on this clone: The sample carries other DNA sequences with the same CDR3. The chain joins TRBV7-2 to TRBJ2-5; a possible D gene is TRBD2 (5 bases). V gave up 1 base and J gave up 5 bases, with 8 bases separating them. CDR3 length: 13 residues. Germline values: CDR1 SGHTA, CDR2 FQGNSA. CDR3 region: CASSLDSEETQYF. The CDR3 region has the DNA TGTGCCAGCAGCTTAGATAGCGAGGAGACCCAGTACTTC. The entire variable domain, with the rest obtained from reference TRBV7-2 and TRBJ2-5, is as follows: GAGVSQSPSNKVTEKGKDVELRCDPISGHTALYWYRQSLGQGLEFLIYFQGNSAPDKSGLPSDRFSAERTGGSVSTLTIQRTQQEDSAVYLCASSLDSEETQYFGPGTRLLVL.

In DNA form, the CDR3 reads TGCGCCAGCAGCCAGTCGACAGGGGGGGACTATGGCTACACCTTC. Its protein is CASSQSTGGDYGYTF. The genes are TRBV4-1 and TRBJ1-2; 9 bases are a match to TRBD1. The CDR3 runs 15 residues. The V and J ends lost 3 bases and 3 bases, in that order; junction bases with no gene match: 5. From germline, CDR1 is MGHRA and CDR2 YSYEKL.

This rearrangement joins TRBV19 to TRBJ1-1; 7 bases line up with TRBD1. The CDR3 runs to 14 residues. The V gene end was trimmed by 3 bases and the J gene end by 5 bases; junction bases not matched to a gene: 6. Germline V CDR1 and CDR2: LNHDA, SQIVND (reference sequence). The CDR3 sequence is CASSILAGGTEAFF. CDR3 coding DNA: TGTGCCAGTAGTATCCTGGCAGGGGGTACTGAAGCTTTCTTT.

The chain couples TRBV7-8 to TRBJ1-5, with D possibly TRBD1 on 5 matching bases. The CDR3 has 15 residues. Germline lookup yields CDR1 SGHVS and CDR2 FQNEAQ. Trimming left V 4 bases short and J 6 bases short, with 16 bases between. CDR3 bases: TGTGCCAGCAGCTCCCGGGACGCCGGGAGTCAGCCCCAGCATTTT. Translated: CASSSRDAGSQPQHF.

This clone occurred once. The rearrangement joins TRBV6-1 to TRBJ2-7; 9 bases agree with TRBD2. The germline gives CDR1 MNHNS, CDR2 SASEGT. This CDR3 is built from 18 residues. J gave up 0 bases and V 3 bases, and 12 bases lay outside the gene matches. CDR3 sequence reads: CASSDGVAGEDLSYEQYF. The CDR3 DNA sequence: TGTGCCAGCAGTGATGGGGTAGCGGGAGAGGACCTCTCCTACGAGCAGTACTTC.